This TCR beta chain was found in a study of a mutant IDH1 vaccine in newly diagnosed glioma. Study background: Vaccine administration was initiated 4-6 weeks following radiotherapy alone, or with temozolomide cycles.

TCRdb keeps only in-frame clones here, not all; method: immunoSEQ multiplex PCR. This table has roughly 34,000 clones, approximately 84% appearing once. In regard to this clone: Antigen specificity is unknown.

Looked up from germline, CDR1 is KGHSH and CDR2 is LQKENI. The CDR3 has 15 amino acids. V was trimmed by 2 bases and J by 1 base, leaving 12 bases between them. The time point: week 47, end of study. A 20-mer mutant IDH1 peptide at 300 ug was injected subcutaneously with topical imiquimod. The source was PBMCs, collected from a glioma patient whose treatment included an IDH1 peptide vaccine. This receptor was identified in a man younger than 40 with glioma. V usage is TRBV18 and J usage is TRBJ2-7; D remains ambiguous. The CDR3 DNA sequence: TGTGCCAGCTCACCAGAGTTTATGGCATCCTACGAGCAGTACTTC. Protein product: CASSPEFMASYEQYF.